These 27 T cell receptor beta chains came from one sample sequenced in a study of T cell responses to AZD1222 COVID-19 vaccine. TCRdb's table, derived via immunoSEQ multiplex PCR, lists solely in-frame clones and lacks some. Among about 120,000 clones listed, nearly 90% were seen once. Sequencing was performed on peripheral blood, taken on day 0 of AZD1222 vaccination. The receptor set was obtained from an adult in good health.

The chain is built from TRBV12-3 or TRBV12-4 and TRBJ2-3; no definite D call. Trimming pared 3 bases from V and 2 bases from J, leaving 6 bases between. This CDR3 has 13 residues. In nucleotides, the CDR3 is TGTGCCAGCAGTTTGCGGAACACAGATACGCAGTATTTT. Its translation: CASSLRNTDTQYF.

The CDR3 sequence: CASTRVGRYGYTF. Written as DNA, the CDR3 is TGTGCCAGCACTAGGGTCGGCCGCTATGGCTACACCTTC. This chain connects TRBV6-5 to TRBJ1-2; D not resolved. V gave up 7 bases and J gave up 4 bases, with 13 bases separating them. CDR1 is MNHEY and CDR2 is SVGAGI in the germline V gene. The CDR3 sequence is 13 residues long.

CDR3 DNA: TGTGCCAGCAGTGGAGGTACCCTGGGAGGGGCTGGAAACACCATATATTTT. It yields the protein CASSGGTLGGAGNTIYF. This rearrangement joins TRBV2 to TRBJ1-3; weak D call: TRBD1 (5 bases). The V gene lost 4 bases and the J gene lost 2 bases, with 18 bases spanning the gap. Germline loops: CDR1 SNHLY, CDR2 FYNNEI. The CDR3 spans 17 residues.

The chain is built from TRBV7-9 and TRBJ1-1, with D tentatively TRBD1 (6 bases). CDR1 SEHNR and CDR2 FQNEAQ come from the germline V gene (reference sequence). This CDR3 is built from 15 residues. Trimming stripped 7 bases from V and 5 bases from J, with 20 bases between. DNA for the CDR3: TGTGCCAGCACCCATTGGGGGGCAGCTCCGACTGAAGCTTTCTTT. Amino acids: CASTHWGAAPTEAFF.

The rearrangement uses TRBV5-4 and TRBJ2-7; 9 bases align to TRBD1. V lost 2 bases, J lost 3 bases, and 6 bases stayed unmatched. CDR1 and CDR2 (germline): SGHNT, YYREEE (reference sequence). The CDR3 spans 15 residues. The CDR3 loop reads CASSFPGQGLYEQYF. In DNA form, the CDR3 reads TGTGCCAGCAGCTTTCCGGGACAGGGCCTCTACGAGCAGTACTTC.

The rearrangement uses TRBV30 and TRBJ1-1; TRBD1 is a possible D gene (5 bases). Per the germline V gene, CDR1 is GTSNPN and CDR2 is SVGIG (reference sequence). The CDR3 spans 14 residues. V was shortened by 4 bases and J by 1 base, with 13 bases between the two germline ends. As DNA, the CDR3 is TGTGCCTGGACTTTAACAGGAGCGAACACTGAAGCTTTCTTT. Translated: CAWTLTGANTEAFF.

The J gene is TRBJ1-2, the V gene TRBV19; TRBD1 agrees at 9 bases. The V gene's germline CDR1 is LNHDA and CDR2 SQIVND (reference sequence). The CDR3 runs 15 residues. V trimming: 5 bases; J trimming: 5 bases; junction bases outside the gene matches: 9. The CDR3 DNA is TGTGCCAGTAGTCCCCGGGACAGGGTAACTTATGGCTACACCTTC. This gives the protein CASSPRDRVTYGYTF.

The chain uses TRBV6-6 and TRBJ1-5, with D possibly TRBD1 on 5 matching bases. This CDR3 contains 16 residues. V was shortened by 0 bases and J by 3 bases, with 12 bases between the two germline ends. The germline gives CDR1 MNHNY, CDR2 SVGAGI (reference sequence). The CDR3 protein is CASSYSTSGINQPQHF. In DNA form, the CDR3 reads TGTGCCAGCAGTTACTCTACTTCAGGGATCAATCAGCCCCAGCATTTT.

The chain carries TRBV6-5 and TRBJ1-2, with a possible D match to TRBD1 (6 bases). Trimming shortened V by 6 bases and J by 6 bases, and 20 bases separated the two germline ends. The CDR3 has 15 amino acids. In germline, CDR1 is MNHEY, CDR2 SVGAGI. CDR3 region: CASRNPQGKRDGYTF. Written as DNA, the CDR3 is TGTGCCAGCAGGAACCCGCAGGGGAAAAGGGATGGCTACACCTTC.

This clone was observed once. The gene calls are TRBV29-1 and TRBJ1-1; maybe TRBD1 (5 bases). Per the germline V gene, CDR1 is SQVTM and CDR2 is ANQGSEA. The CDR3 runs 14 residues. Trimming shortened V by 8 bases and J by 4 bases, and 20 bases separated the two germline ends. For the CDR3, the DNA is TGCAGCTCCAAGCGGGACCCGACGGGCACTGAAGCTTTCTTT. Its translation is CSSKRDPTGTEAFF.

The V call is TRBV13, the J call TRBJ2-7, with 13 bases that match TRBD2. Germline CDR1 and CDR2: PRHDT and FYEKMQ (reference sequence). J was trimmed by 2 bases and V by 4 bases; bases with no gene match: 2. CDR3 size: 15 residues. The CDR3 sequence is CASSSGLAGTYEQYF. The CDR3 bases are TGTGCCAGCAGCTCGGGACTAGCGGGGACCTACGAGCAGTACTTC. Full variable domain (outside the CDR3, taken from reference TRBV13 and TRBJ2-7): AAGVIQSPRHLIKEKRETATLKCYPIPRHDTVYWYQQGPGQDPQFLISFYEKMQSDKGSIPDRFSAQQFSDYHSELNMSSLELGDSALYFCASSSGLAGTYEQYFGPGTRLTVT.

The V gene is TRBV6-2 or TRBV6-3, the J gene TRBJ2-1; TRBD2 matches at 8 bases. Germline V lookup: CDR1 MNHEY, CDR2 SVGEGT. This CDR3 is 15 amino acids long. The trim removed 3 bases at V and 2 bases at J, leaving 3 bases unmatched. CDR3 region: CASSYPGRAYNEQFF. The CDR3 coding sequence is TGTGCCAGCAGTTATCCCGGGAGGGCCTACAATGAGCAGTTCTTC.

The chain links TRBV6-1 to TRBJ1-6; D remains ambiguous. Deletions cut 3 bases from V and 1 base from J, with 7 bases between. The germline V gene has CDR1 MNHNS and CDR2 SASEGT. This CDR3 spans 15 amino acids. This chain's CDR3 is CASSDATSYNSPLHF. CDR3 nucleotides: TGTGCCAGCAGTGATGCGACGTCCTATAATTCACCCCTCCACTTT.

This clone was detected once. The V gene is TRBV12-3 or TRBV12-4, the J gene TRBJ1-2; no firm D call. This CDR3 contains 13 residues. V gave up 5 bases and J gave up 3 bases, with 10 bases separating them. The CDR3 loop is CASSTSGDYGYTF. CDR3 in DNA: TGTGCCAGCAGTACCTCCGGGGACTATGGCTACACCTTC.

The chain has TRBV7-9 and TRBJ2-7, with D perhaps given as TRBD1 or TRBD2 (6 bases each). The CDR3 runs to 14 residues. Germline V gene sequence: CDR1 SEHNR, CDR2 FQNEAQ (reference sequence). V gave up 4 bases and J gave up 2 bases, with 12 bases separating them. This chain's CDR3 is CASSSVGGPYEQYF. Here the CDR3 DNA reads TGTGCCAGCAGCTCAGTCGGGGGCCCCTACGAGCAGTACTTC.

The chain employs TRBV6-6 and TRBJ1-5; possible D gene TRBD1, 5 bases. Germline values: CDR1 MNHNY, CDR2 SVGAGI (reference sequence). The germline V and J ends were trimmed by 6 bases and 4 bases, with 13 bases remaining between them. The CDR3 spans 14 residues. The DNA for the CDR3 is TGTGCCAGCAGCCCCGTGGGGGGGAATCAGCCCCAGCATTTT. Its translation: CASSPVGGNQPQHF.

The chain links TRBV2 to TRBJ1-5, with 10 positions matching TRBD1. Germline CDR1 reads SNHLY; CDR2 reads FYNNEI. Trimming removed 7 bases from V and 4 bases from J; junction bases left unmatched: 4. CDR3 length equals 14 residues. Written as DNA, the CDR3 is TGTGCCAGCACGGGACAGGGGTCTAATCAGCCCCAGCATTTT. The encoded protein is CASTGQGSNQPQHF.

CDR3 coding DNA: TGCGCCAGCAGCTCAAACCCGGGACAACGGTGGGCCGAGCAGTACTTC. It encodes CASSSNPGQRWAEQYF. This chain uses TRBV4-1 with TRBJ2-7, with D tentatively TRBD1 (6 bases). In germline, CDR1 is MGHRA, CDR2 YSYEKL. This CDR3 region has 16 residues. V was cut by 5 bases and J by 6 bases, with 23 bases left in between.

The chain combines TRBV10-3 with TRBJ2-1; TRBD2 matches at 16 bases. This CDR3 is built from 17 residues. V shed 8 bases, J shed 7 bases, and the junction held 11 bases outside the gene matches. Germline CDR1 ENHRY, CDR2 SYGVKD. DNA for the CDR3: TGTGCCATCGCCGGGACTAGCGGGAGGGAATTTCGGAATGAGCAGTTCTTC. It codes for CAIAGTSGREFRNEQFF.

The V call is TRBV6-5, the J call TRBJ2-3, with unresolved D. Germline assignment: CDR1 MNHEY and CDR2 SVGAGI. V lost 0 bases and J lost 5, with 3 bases in between. This CDR3 has 12 residues. The CDR3 nucleotides read TGTGCCAGCAGTTACTCGAGAGATACGCAGTATTTT. Its translation: CASSYSRDTQYF.

This clone was recorded once. This rearrangement joins TRBV19 to TRBJ2-3; maybe TRBD1 (6 bases). CDR3 length: 16 amino acids. CDR1 LNHDA and CDR2 SQIVND come from the germline V gene (reference sequence). V gave up 8 bases and J gave up 0 bases, with 18 bases separating them. CDR3 region: CASSPPTGTSTDTQYF. The CDR3, as DNA: TGTGCCAGTTCTCCCCCCACAGGGACCAGCACAGATACGCAGTATTTT.

The rearrangement joins TRBV18 to TRBJ1-6; 10 bases line up with TRBD1. Trimming cost V 5 bases and J 10 bases; bases outside gene matches: 5. The CDR3 consists of 14 residues. Germline V gene data show CDR1 as KGHSH and CDR2 as LQKENI. The CDR3 DNA reads as TGTGCCAGCTCATCGACAGGGGGCAGATCACCCCTCCACTTT. Amino acid sequence: CASSSTGGRSPLHF.

The chain is built from TRBV27 and TRBJ2-1; 12 bases match TRBD2. Germline CDR1 is MNHEY and CDR2 is SMNVEV (reference sequence). The V segment lost 2 bases and the J segment 4 bases; nucleotides outside the gene matches: 3. CDR3 length equals 16 residues. CDR3 protein: CASSLGTSGLYNEQFF. Here the CDR3 DNA reads TGTGCCAGCAGTTTAGGGACTAGCGGGCTATACAATGAGCAGTTCTTC.

The chain joins TRBV6-2 or TRBV6-3 to TRBJ2-3; D may be TRBD2 (7 bases). The CDR3 is made up of 14 amino acids. CDR1 and CDR2 (germline): MNHEY, SVGEGT. V was trimmed by 2 bases and J by 4 bases, leaving 10 bases between them. The CDR3 loop reads CASSYGGAADTQYF. The CDR3 bases are TGTGCCAGCAGTTACGGGGGGGCGGCAGATACGCAGTATTTT.

A single count supports this clone. The chain joins TRBV28 to TRBJ2-2, with 7 bases aligning to TRBD1. The trim removed 10 bases at V and 0 bases at J, leaving 2 bases unmatched. Germline CDR1 is MDHEN and CDR2 is SYDVKM. The CDR3 sequence is 13 residues long. CDR3 nucleotide sequence: TGTGCCATCCAGGGGGCGAACACCGGGGAGCTGTTTTTT. Translating gives CAIQGANTGELFF.

Written as DNA, the CDR3 is TGTGCCTGGAGTCGAACCGGGAATTCACCCCTCCACTTT. It codes for CAWSRTGNSPLHF. The chain uses TRBV30 and TRBJ1-6, with D uncertain. Germline V CDR1 and CDR2: GTSNPN, SVGIG (reference sequence). The CDR3 runs to 13 residues. V dropped 2 bases and J dropped 7 bases, with 9 bases sitting between them.

In DNA, the CDR3 is TGTGCCCTTGGGGCAGGGTTGTGGGTAACTAATGAAAAACTGTTTTTT. Translation gives CALGAGLWVTNEKLFF. The chain joins TRBV30 to TRBJ1-4; tentatively, D is TRBD1 (5 bases). Germline V gene lookup returns CDR1 GTSNPN and CDR2 SVGIG (reference sequence). V lost 8 bases and J lost 1, with 20 bases in between. CDR3 length equals 16 residues.